One sample yielded the 8 T cell receptor beta chains listed below, sequenced in a study of T cell responses to AZD1222 COVID-19 vaccine listed by TCRdb under 2021. The time point label, as the study defines it: baseline before first vaccination. The method behind the library was the immunoSEQ multiplex PCR assay. TCRdb re-hosts the immuneACCESS table, in-frame sequences only. Its copies lack some clones; in the studies checked, an unresolved V gene accounts for under half of them, and the cause for the rest is not known. The sample includes around 100,000 clones, with approximately 86% observed a single time. Less than 6% of the sample is held by the ten biggest clonotypes. Material: peripheral blood, obtained on day 0 of AZD1222 vaccination. These receptors originate from an adult in good health.

The chain couples TRBV19 to TRBJ2-7; 8 bases are shared with TRBD1. CDR3 length equals 14 residues. V lost 3 bases, J lost 2 bases, and 3 bases stayed unmatched. CDR1 is LNHDA and CDR2 is SQIVND in the germline V gene (reference sequence). CDR3 amino acids: CASSIRGRAYEQYF. The CDR3 nucleotides read TGTGCCAGTAGTATCAGGGGGCGGGCCTACGAGCAGTACTTC.

The chain couples TRBV19 to TRBJ1-2; D may be TRBD1 (6 bases). V was cut by 5 bases and J by 7 bases, with 11 bases left in between. This CDR3 is built from 12 residues. Per germline, CDR1 LNHDA and CDR2 SQIVND (reference sequence). The CDR3 sequence: CASSPGAGGYTF. The CDR3 DNA reads TGTGCCAGTAGTCCAGGGGCTGGTGGCTACACCTTC.

This chain uses TRBV27 with TRBJ2-7, with D hard to call. The germline CDR1 and CDR2 sequences are MNHEY and SMNVEV (reference sequence). This CDR3 spans 13 amino acids. Trimming left V 3 bases short and J 5 bases short, with 11 bases between. The chain's CDR3 is CASSLSGLNEQYF. The CDR3 DNA sequence: TGTGCCAGCAGTTTGTCAGGCCTAAACGAGCAGTACTTC.

The chain combines TRBV9 with TRBJ2-5, with 7 bases that match TRBD2. This CDR3 comprises 15 residues. The germline V gene has CDR1 SGDLS and CDR2 YYNGEE. Germline trimming cut 3 bases from V and 0 bases from J; bases unmatched to any gene: 5. CDR3 coding DNA: TGTGCCAGCAGCGGGGGGAGCGGGGACCAAGAGACCCAGTACTTC. Protein: CASSGGSGDQETQYF.

The gene calls are TRBV5-1 and TRBJ1-5; TRBD1 is a possible D gene (6 bases). CDR3 length: 15 amino acids. V shed 0 bases and J shed 4 bases, with 11 bases lying between them. Germline-derived CDR1 and CDR2 are SGHRS and YFSETQ. The CDR3 spells CASSLEGHTNQPQHF. The CDR3 nucleotides read TGCGCCAGCAGCTTGGAGGGACACACAAATCAGCCCCAGCATTTT.

A few counts support this clone. The rearrangement joins TRBV2 to TRBJ1-5; D is uncertain. The CDR3 contains 15 residues. V was clipped by 1 base and J by 0 bases, with 7 bases between them. Per the germline V gene, CDR1 is SNHLY and CDR2 is FYNNEI. The CDR3 is CASSEEEYSNQPQHF. Written as DNA, the CDR3 is TGTGCCAGCAGTGAAGAGGAGTATAGCAATCAGCCCCAGCATTTT. Full variable domain (missing parts from reference TRBV2 and TRBJ1-5): EPEVTQTPSHQVTQMGQEVILRCVPISNHLYFYWYRQILGQKVEFLVSFYNNEISEKSEIFDDQFSVERPDGSNFTLKIRSTKLEDSAMYFCASSEEEYSNQPQHFGDGTRLSIL.

This clone was counted only a few times. J is TRBJ1-5 and V is TRBV19, with D possibly matching TRBD1 (5 bases). Deletions cut 7 bases from V and 2 bases from J, with 21 bases between. The CDR3 has 17 residues. Germline V gene data show CDR1 as LNHDA and CDR2 as SQIVND (reference sequence). The CDR3: CASNSNPGGVGNQPQHF. In nucleotides, the CDR3 is TGTGCCAGTAATTCCAACCCAGGAGGGGTAGGCAATCAGCCCCAGCATTTT.

V usage is TRBV9 and J usage is TRBJ1-2, with 10 nucleotides matching TRBD1. V trimming: 0 bases; J trimming: 6 bases; junction bases outside the gene matches: 2. Germline CDR1 reads SGDLS; CDR2 reads YYNGEE. The CDR3 is made up of 14 amino acids. The CDR3 DNA is TGTGCCAGCAGCGTAGCTGGGACAGGGGATGGCTACACCTTC. Protein product: CASSVAGTGDGYTF.